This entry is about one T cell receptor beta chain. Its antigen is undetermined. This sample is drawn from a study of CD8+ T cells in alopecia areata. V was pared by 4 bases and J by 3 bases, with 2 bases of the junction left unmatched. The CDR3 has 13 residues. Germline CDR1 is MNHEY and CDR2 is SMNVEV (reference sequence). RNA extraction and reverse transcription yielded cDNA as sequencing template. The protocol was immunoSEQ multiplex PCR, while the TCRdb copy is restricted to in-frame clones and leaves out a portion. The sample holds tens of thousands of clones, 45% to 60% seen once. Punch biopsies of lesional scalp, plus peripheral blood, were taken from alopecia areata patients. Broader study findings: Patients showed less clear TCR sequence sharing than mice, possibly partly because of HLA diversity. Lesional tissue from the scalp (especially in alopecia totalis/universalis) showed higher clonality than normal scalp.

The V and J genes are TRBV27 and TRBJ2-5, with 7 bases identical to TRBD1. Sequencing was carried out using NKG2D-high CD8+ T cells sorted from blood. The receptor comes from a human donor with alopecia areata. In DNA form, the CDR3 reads TGTGCCAGCAGTTGGGGGACAGAAGAGACCCAGTACTTC. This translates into CASSWGTEETQYF.